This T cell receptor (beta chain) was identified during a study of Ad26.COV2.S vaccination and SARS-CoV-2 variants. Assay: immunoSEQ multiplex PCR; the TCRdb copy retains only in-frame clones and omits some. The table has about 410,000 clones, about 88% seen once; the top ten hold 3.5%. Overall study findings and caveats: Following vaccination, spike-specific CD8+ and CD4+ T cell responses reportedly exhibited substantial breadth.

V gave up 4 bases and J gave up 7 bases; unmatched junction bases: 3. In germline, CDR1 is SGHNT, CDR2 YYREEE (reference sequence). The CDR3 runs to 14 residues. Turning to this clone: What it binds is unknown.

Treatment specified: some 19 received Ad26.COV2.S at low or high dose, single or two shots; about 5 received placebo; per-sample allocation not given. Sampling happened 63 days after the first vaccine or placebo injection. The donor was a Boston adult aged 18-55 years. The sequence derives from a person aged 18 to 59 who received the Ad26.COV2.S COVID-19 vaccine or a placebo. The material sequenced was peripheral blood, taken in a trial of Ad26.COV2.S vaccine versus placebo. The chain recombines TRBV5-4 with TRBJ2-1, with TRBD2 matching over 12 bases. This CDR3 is CASSPGLAGNEQFF. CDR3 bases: TGTGCCAGCAGCCCCGGACTAGCGGGAAATGAGCAGTTCTTC. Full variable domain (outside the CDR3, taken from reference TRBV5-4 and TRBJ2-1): ETGVTQSPTHLIKTRGQQVTLRCSSQSGHNTVSWYQQALGQGPQFIFQYYREEENGRGNFPPRFSGLQFPNYSSELNVNALELDDSALYLCASSPGLAGNEQFFGPGTRLTVL.